Below are 32 T cell receptor beta chains sequenced from a single sample in a study of CD8 T cell repertoires and HIV-1 epitope variants (TCRdb year 2020). The library was obtained by the immunoSEQ multiplex PCR assay. Here the immuneACCESS table is served through TCRdb, limited to in-frame sequences with V and J called. Missing clones are a known gap in these copies; in checked studies unresolved V genes cover under half, and the rest lacks a known reason. In all, the sample holds over 4,500 clones, and around 60% of those were seen once. The ten largest clones take up roughly two fifths of the sample. Their antigens are not known. The sequencing input was cultured CD8+ T cells derived from PBMCs. The receptors were sampled from a male donor with HIV.

This chain joins TRBV16 and TRBJ1-2, with D possibly TRBD1 on 6 matching bases. Germline V gene data show CDR1 as KGHSY and CDR2 as FQNENV. The CDR3 loop spans 12 amino acids. V was cut by 4 bases and J by 5 bases, with 8 bases left in between. The CDR3 DNA reads TGTGCCAGCAGCCTACAGGGATATGGCTACACCTTC. Its protein product is CASSLQGYGYTF.

This chain connects TRBV7-3 to TRBJ1-6; no definite D call. The V gene lost 6 bases and the J gene lost 4 bases, with 4 bases spanning the gap. The germline gives CDR1 SGHTA, CDR2 FQGTGA. The CDR3 sequence is 12 residues long. CDR3: CASSDYNSPLHF. The CDR3 DNA follows: TGTGCCAGCAGTGATTATAATTCACCCCTCCACTTT.

The chain links TRBV7-2 to TRBJ1-1; 9 bases line up with TRBD1. Germline loops: CDR1 SGHTA, CDR2 FQGNSA. Unmatched junction bases numbered 5, after V lost 0 bases and J lost 6 bases. CDR3 length equals 15 residues. CDR3: CASSLAGGTGSEAFF. In DNA, the CDR3 is TGTGCCAGCAGCTTAGCTGGGGGGACAGGGTCTGAAGCTTTCTTT.

The chain recombines TRBV19 with TRBJ2-7; 9 positions match TRBD1. Germline CDR1 reads LNHDA; CDR2 reads SQIVND (reference sequence). The ends lost 8 bases at V and 7 bases at J; junction bases unmatched: 9. The CDR3 consists of 13 residues. The CDR3 nucleotides are TGTGCCAGTGGGGTGACAGGGGGTAATGAGCAGTACTTC. Its translation: CASGVTGGNEQYF.

Within the sample, this clone is large (0.1 to 1%). The V gene is TRBV28, the J gene TRBJ2-5; 8 nucleotides agree with TRBD1. J gave up 1 base and V 4 bases, and 5 bases lay outside the gene matches. Germline V gene lookup returns CDR1 MDHEN and CDR2 SYDVKM. This CDR3 has 15 amino acids. The CDR3 DNA is TGTGCCAGCAGTTCCCCGGACAGGGCCCAAGAGACCCAGTACTTC. Its protein is CASSSPDRAQETQYF.

This rearrangement joins TRBV14 to TRBJ2-7; D is unresolved. Per germline, CDR1 SGHDN and CDR2 FVKESK. Trimming stripped 1 base from V and 5 bases from J, with 15 bases between. The CDR3 is 15 amino acids. CDR3: CASSQVPVDLDEQYF. The CDR3 DNA reads TGTGCCAGCAGCCAAGTTCCTGTCGACCTGGACGAGCAGTACTTC.

This sequence joins TRBV28 and TRBJ1-4; 7 bases agree with TRBD1. V gave up 8 bases and J gave up 7 bases; unmatched junction bases: 13. Per germline, CDR1 MDHEN and CDR2 SYDVKM. This CDR3 comprises 15 residues. CDR3 sequence: CASESGQGVAEKLFF. The CDR3 DNA follows: TGTGCCAGCGAAAGTGGTCAGGGGGTGGCTGAAAAACTGTTTTTT.

Worth noting for this clone: Other nucleotide sequences from this sample produce the same CDR3. V usage is TRBV6-5 and J usage is TRBJ2-1; D is possibly TRBD2 (7 bases). The germline V gene encodes CDR1 MNHEY and CDR2 SVGAGI. The CDR3 totals 12 residues. With 5 bases removed from V and 9 bases from J, the gap between germline ends came to 11 bases. CDR3 sequence reads: CASSPGGGEQFF. The CDR3 DNA is TGTGCCAGCAGTCCGGGGGGCGGTGAGCAGTTCTTC.

Only a few counts were recorded for this clone. The genes are TRBV19 and TRBJ2-1; TRBD2 is a possible D gene (6 bases). This CDR3 is built from 12 residues. With 9 bases removed from V and 8 bases from J, the gap between germline ends came to 14 bases. Germline V lookup: CDR1 LNHDA, CDR2 SQIVND (reference sequence). CDR3 loop: CASGRGLDEQFF. Written as DNA, the CDR3 is TGTGCCAGCGGCCGGGGGTTAGATGAGCAGTTCTTC.

The chain combines TRBV27 with TRBJ2-7, with D hard to call. CDR1 is MNHEY, CDR2 SMNVEV, per germline (reference sequence). The CDR3 has 17 residues. The ends were cut back, 6 bases at V and 2 bases at J, with 23 bases in the middle. CDR3 residues: CASRELLGNPLTYEQYF. The CDR3, as DNA: TGTGCCAGCAGGGAGCTTCTGGGGAATCCCCTCACCTACGAGCAGTACTTC.

The chain couples TRBV19 to TRBJ2-1, with D possibly matching TRBD1 (6 bases). Trimming pared 5 bases from V and 0 bases from J, leaving 20 bases between. Germline V gives CDR1 LNHDA, CDR2 SQIVND (reference sequence). CDR3 length: 18 amino acids. DNA for the CDR3: TGTGCCAGTAGTGTACAAACAGGGCTCCTGGCCTCCTACAATGAGCAGTTCTTC. This encodes CASSVQTGLLASYNEQFF.

This clone was recorded a few times. The chain combines TRBV7-6 with TRBJ1-1; D unresolved. The ends were cut back, 1 base at V and 1 base at J, with 4 bases in the middle. The CDR3 is 13 residues long. Germline lookup yields CDR1 SGHVS and CDR2 FNYEAQ. The CDR3 DNA is TGTGCCAGCAGCTTAGGGGAGAACACTGAAGCTTTCTTT. It codes for CASSLGENTEAFF.

This clone has just a few counts. The rearrangement uses TRBV7-8 and TRBJ2-1, with TRBD2 identical over 7 bases. Per germline, CDR1 SGHVS and CDR2 FQNEAQ. The CDR3 loop spans 14 amino acids. The trim removed 6 bases at V and 4 bases at J, leaving 6 bases unmatched. CDR3 nucleotide sequence: TGTGCCAGCAGGACGGGGGGAAGATACAATGAGCAGTTCTTC. Residues: CASRTGGRYNEQFF.

Only a few counts were recorded for this clone. The chain uses TRBV28 and TRBJ2-1; tentative D call: TRBD2 (6 bases). CDR3 length: 15 amino acids. CDR1 MDHEN and CDR2 SYDVKM come from the germline V gene. V shed 3 bases and J shed 5 bases, with 14 bases lying between them. This chain's CDR3 is CASSLGEAQNNEQFF. CDR3 DNA sequence: TGTGCCAGCAGTTTGGGGGAGGCCCAAAACAATGAGCAGTTCTTC.

V usage is TRBV27 and J usage is TRBJ2-7, with no clear D. CDR3 length: 13 residues. The V end lost 6 bases, the J end lost 2 bases, and 11 bases lay between the germline ends. The germline CDR1 and CDR2 sequences are MNHEY and SMNVEV (reference sequence). The CDR3 sequence: CASSPRKAYEQYF. The DNA of the CDR3 is TGTGCCAGCAGCCCTAGGAAGGCCTACGAGCAGTACTTC.

V gene TRBV9 combines with J gene TRBJ1-1, with D unclear. Trimming removed 2 bases from V and 2 bases from J, with 7 bases in between. This CDR3 is built from 13 residues. Germline V gene sequence: CDR1 SGDLS, CDR2 YYNGEE. CDR3 residues: CASSVDGNTEAFF. The CDR3 DNA is TGTGCCAGCAGCGTTGACGGAAACACTGAAGCTTTCTTT. The whole variable domain, remainder taken from reference TRBV9 and TRBJ1-1, is DSGVTQTPKHLITATGQRVTLRCSPRSGDLSVYWYQQSLDQGLQFLIQYYNGEERAKGNILERFSAQQFPDLHSELNLSSLELGDSALYFCASSVDGNTEAFFGQGTRLTVV.

The gene calls are TRBV10-1 and TRBJ2-7; 8 bases match TRBD1. J gave up 7 bases and V 5 bases, and 7 bases lay outside the gene matches. The CDR3 is 13 amino acids. Germline V gene data show CDR1 as WNHNN and CDR2 as SYGVQD (reference sequence). CDR3 residues: CASSLGQAGEQYF. The CDR3 region has the DNA TGCGCCAGCAGTTTGGGACAGGCGGGGGAGCAGTACTTC.

The CDR3 loop is CAWGEEYEQYF. The CDR3 bases are TGTGCCTGGGGGGAGGAGTACGAGCAGTACTTC. The gene calls are TRBV30 and TRBJ2-7; the D gene is possibly TRBD2 (6 bases). With 5 bases removed from V and 4 bases from J, the gap between germline ends came to 9 bases. CDR3 length: 11 residues. Germline V CDR1 and CDR2: GTSNPN, SVGIG (reference sequence).

CDR3 amino acids: CASTTPGQEYNEQFF. Here the CDR3 DNA reads TGTGCCAGCACCACCCCGGGACAGGAGTACAATGAGCAGTTCTTC. V and J are TRBV28 and TRBJ2-1; 8 nucleotides line up with TRBD1. The V gene end was trimmed by 7 bases and the J gene end by 4 bases; junction bases not matched to a gene: 9. From germline, CDR1 is MDHEN and CDR2 SYDVKM. CDR3 length: 15 amino acids.

The V gene is TRBV5-6, the J gene TRBJ2-7; no definite D call. CDR3 length: 13 residues. V dropped 4 bases and J dropped 5 bases, with 13 bases sitting between them. Germline CDR1 and CDR2: SGHDT and YYEEEE. Here the CDR3 DNA reads TGTGCCAGCAGCAAAACAATGTTCAACGAGCAGTACTTC. This translates into CASSKTMFNEQYF. The full variable domain, its missing parts supplied by reference TRBV5-6 and TRBJ2-7, is DAGVTQSPTHLIKTRGQQVTLRCSPKSGHDTVSWYQQALGQGPQFIFQYYEEEERQRGNFPDRFSGHQFPNYSSELNVNALLLGDSALYLCASSKTMFNEQYFGPGTRLTVT.

The rearrangement joins TRBV4-2 to TRBJ1-2, with TRBD1 identical over 7 bases. CDR3 length: 14 residues. J gave up 4 bases and V 1 base, and 3 bases lay outside the gene matches. CDR1 and CDR2 from the germline V gene are LGHNA and YNFKEQ. CDR3 coding DNA: TGTGCCAGCAGCCAAGTGAGGGACAGCTATGGCTACACCTTC. This gives the protein CASSQVRDSYGYTF.

The V and J genes are TRBV6-4 and TRBJ1-2; 10 nucleotides match TRBD1. V was clipped by 7 bases and J by 0 bases; unmatched bases: 11. The CDR3 is made up of 17 amino acids. Per the germline V gene, CDR1 is MRHNA and CDR2 is SNTAGT. The CDR3 region is CASIEDRGIPPNYGYTF. CDR3 in DNA: TGTGCCAGCATAGAGGACAGGGGGATCCCTCCTAACTATGGCTACACCTTC.

The chain joins TRBV14 to TRBJ1-2; D is ambiguous. The CDR3 consists of 13 residues. Per the germline V gene, CDR1 is SGHDN and CDR2 is FVKESK. V was pared by 6 bases and J by 0 bases, with 8 bases between. Here the CDR3 DNA reads TGTGCCAGCAGTTTCCCATCTAACTATGGCTACACCTTC. Protein product: CASSFPSNYGYTF.

The chain joins TRBV9 to TRBJ1-3, with a tentative D call TRBD1 (6 bases). Trimming took off 3 bases at V and 4 bases at J, with 17 bases between the two ends. The CDR3 has 16 amino acids. Germline CDR1 SGDLS, CDR2 YYNGEE. For the CDR3, the DNA is TGTGCCAGCAGCGGATTACAGGGTGGCCCGGGAAACACCATATATTTT. Its protein product is CASSGLQGGPGNTIYF. Variable domain in full (rest from reference TRBV9 and TRBJ1-3): DSGVTQTPKHLITATGQRVTLRCSPRSGDLSVYWYQQSLDQGLQFLIQYYNGEERAKGNILERFSAQQFPDLHSELNLSSLELGDSALYFCASSGLQGGPGNTIYFGEGSWLTVV.

This clone was observed a handful of times. The J gene is TRBJ2-3, the V gene TRBV2; TRBD2 agrees at 16 bases. V was pared by 0 bases and J by 3 bases, with 3 bases of the junction left unmatched. Per the germline V gene, CDR1 is SNHLY and CDR2 is FYNNEI. The CDR3 consists of 18 residues. For the CDR3, the DNA is TGTGCCAGCAGTGAAGCGGGACTAGCGGGGGGGCGGACAGATACGCAGTATTTT. Translated, it gives CASSEAGLAGGRTDTQYF.

The V call is TRBV6-6, the J call TRBJ1-5; tentative D call: TRBD1 (5 bases). Germline V gene lookup returns CDR1 MNHNY and CDR2 SVGAGI (reference sequence). The CDR3 consists of 16 residues. Trimming removed 0 bases at V and 0 bases at J, with 9 bases between. The CDR3 is CASSYSPGDSNQPQHF. CDR3 bases: TGTGCCAGCAGTTACTCGCCGGGGGATAGCAATCAGCCCCAGCATTTT.

The chain recombines TRBV4-1 with TRBJ2-1, with 9 bases that match TRBD2. CDR1 is MGHRA and CDR2 is YSYEKL in the germline V gene. V trimming: 0 bases; J trimming: 4 bases; junction bases outside the gene matches: 7. The CDR3 is 17 residues long. CDR3 sequence (DNA): TGCGCCAGCAGCCAAGACCGCCCTAGCGGGGTTTACAATGAGCAGTTCTTC. It yields the protein CASSQDRPSGVYNEQFF.

Here the CDR3 reads CASSKKNHPQRANYGYTF. DNA of the CDR3: TGTGCCAGCAGCAAAAAAAACCACCCTCAGAGAGCTAACTATGGCTACACCTTC. The V gene is TRBV21-1, the J gene TRBJ1-2. TRBV21-1 counts as a pseudogene. The CDR3 extends over 18 amino acids.

A few counts support this clone. The J gene is TRBJ1-5, the V gene TRBV10-3; D not resolved. Germline CDR1 and CDR2: ENHRY and SYGVKD. The CDR3 has 13 amino acids. V shed 2 bases and J shed 6 bases, with 8 bases lying between them. For the CDR3, the DNA is TGTGCCATCAGTGAGGAAAGCGGTCAGCCCCAGCATTTT. Protein: CAISEESGQPQHF.

The V and J genes are TRBV6-5 and TRBJ1-6, with 8 bases lining up with TRBD1. Losses at the gene ends were 5 bases for V and 9 bases for J; bases not matched to a gene: 9. Germline assignment: CDR1 MNHEY and CDR2 SVGAGI. The CDR3 loop spans 15 amino acids. CDR3 sequence: CASSGTGPEGSPLHF. The CDR3 nucleotides read TGTGCCAGCAGTGGGACAGGTCCAGAAGGTTCACCCCTCCACTTT.

V and J are TRBV28 and TRBJ2-7; D is perhaps TRBD1 or TRBD2 (6 bases each). The V and J ends lost 7 bases and 2 bases respectively, with 18 bases between them. This CDR3 has 15 amino acids. Germline V gene data show CDR1 as MDHEN and CDR2 as SYDVKM. CDR3 coding DNA: TGTGCCAGCACCAAGGGGTGGGGGGCCGCCTACGAGCAGTACTTC. Translating it yields CASTKGWGAAYEQYF.

The chain joins TRBV18 to TRBJ2-5; unclear D gene. This CDR3 comprises 12 residues. Between the trimmed V and J ends, which lost 1 base and 1 base, there was a span of 1 base. Germline values: CDR1 KGHSH, CDR2 LQKENI. The CDR3 loop is CASSPLQETQYF. CDR3 DNA sequence: TGTGCCAGCTCACCACTCCAAGAGACCCAGTACTTC.